This TCR beta chain was found in a study of control samples from healthy donors and cancer patients. Trimming stripped 8 bases from V and 4 bases from J, with 11 bases between. CDR1 is KGHSY and CDR2 is FQNENV in the germline V gene. This CDR3 region has 12 residues. Some clones are missing from TCRdb's copy, which holds only in-frame ones; the method was immunoSEQ multiplex PCR. The sample holds 95,000 to 100,000 clones; roughly four fifths are singletons and the top ten take about 2%. Sequencing used blood. J is TRBJ2-5 and V is TRBV16; D is perhaps TRBD1 or TRBD2 (5 bases each). This TCR was sampled from a man in his 60s in good health. CDR3 region: CASGRDPETQYF. As DNA, the CDR3 is TGTGCCAGCGGCCGGGACCCAGAGACCCAGTACTTC.